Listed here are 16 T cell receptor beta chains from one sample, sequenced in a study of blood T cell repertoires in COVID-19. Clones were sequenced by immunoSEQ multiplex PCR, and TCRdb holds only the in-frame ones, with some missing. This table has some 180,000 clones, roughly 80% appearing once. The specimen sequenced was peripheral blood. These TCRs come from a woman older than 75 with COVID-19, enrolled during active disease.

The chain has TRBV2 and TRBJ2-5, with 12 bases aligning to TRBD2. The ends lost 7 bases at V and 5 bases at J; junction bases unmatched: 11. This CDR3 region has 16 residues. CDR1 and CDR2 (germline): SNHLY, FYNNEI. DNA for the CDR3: TGTGCCAGCACCGGCCGGGGGACTAGCGGGTTGGAGACCCAGTACTTC. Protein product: CASTGRGTSGLETQYF. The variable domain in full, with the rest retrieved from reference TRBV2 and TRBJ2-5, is EPEVTQTPSHQVTQMGQEVILRCVPISNHLYFYWYRQILGQKVEFLVSFYNNEISEKSEIFDDQFSVERPDGSNFTLKIRSTKLEDSAMYFCASTGRGTSGLETQYFGPGTRLLVL.

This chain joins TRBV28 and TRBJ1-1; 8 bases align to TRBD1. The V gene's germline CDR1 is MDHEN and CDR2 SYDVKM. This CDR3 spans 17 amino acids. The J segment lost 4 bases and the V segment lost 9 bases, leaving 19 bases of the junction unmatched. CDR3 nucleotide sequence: TGTGCCAGTAAAATAGTTTGGGGCAGGGGGCCAAGCACTGAAGCTTTCTTT. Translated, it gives CASKIVWGRGPSTEAFF.

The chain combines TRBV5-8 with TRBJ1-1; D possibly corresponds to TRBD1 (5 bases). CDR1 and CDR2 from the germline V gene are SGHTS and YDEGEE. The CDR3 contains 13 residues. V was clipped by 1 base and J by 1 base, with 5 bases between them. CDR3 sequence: CASSLTGNTEAFF. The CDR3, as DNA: TGTGCCAGCAGCTTGACAGGGAACACTGAAGCTTTCTTT. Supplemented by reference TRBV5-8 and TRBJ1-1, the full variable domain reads EAGVTQSPTHLIKTRGQQATLRCSPISGHTSVYWYQQALGLGLQFLLWYDEGEERNRGNFPPRFSGRQFPNYSSELNVNALELEDSALYLCASSLTGNTEAFFGQGTRLTVV.

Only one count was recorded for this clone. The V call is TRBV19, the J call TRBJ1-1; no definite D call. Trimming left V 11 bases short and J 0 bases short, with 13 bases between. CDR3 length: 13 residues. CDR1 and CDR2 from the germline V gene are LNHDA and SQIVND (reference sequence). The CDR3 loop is CAAQAEMNTEAFF. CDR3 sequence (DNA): TGTGCCGCTCAAGCCGAGATGAACACTGAAGCTTTCTTT.

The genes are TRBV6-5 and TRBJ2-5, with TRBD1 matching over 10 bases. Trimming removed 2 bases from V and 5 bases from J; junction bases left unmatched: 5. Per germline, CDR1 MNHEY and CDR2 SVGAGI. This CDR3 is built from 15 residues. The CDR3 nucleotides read TGTGCCAGCAGTTACGCGGGACAGGGGACGGAGACCCAGTACTTC. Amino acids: CASSYAGQGTETQYF.

The DNA of the CDR3 is TGCGCCAGCAGCCTAAAAATCGGGGAGGTCTATGGCTACACCTTC. This sequence encodes CASSLKIGEVYGYTF. The J gene is TRBJ1-2, the V gene TRBV4-3; D unclear. This CDR3 comprises 15 residues. Trimming took off 4 bases at V and 4 bases at J, with 16 bases between the two ends. Looked up from germline, CDR1 is LGHNA and CDR2 is YSLEER.

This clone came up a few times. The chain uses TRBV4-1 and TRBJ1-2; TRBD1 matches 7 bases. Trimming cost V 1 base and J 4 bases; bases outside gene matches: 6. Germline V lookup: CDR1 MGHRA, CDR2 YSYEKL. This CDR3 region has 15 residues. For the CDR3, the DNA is TGCGCCAGCAGCCAAGGACAGGGCTTGTCCTATGGCTACACCTTC. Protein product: CASSQGQGLSYGYTF.

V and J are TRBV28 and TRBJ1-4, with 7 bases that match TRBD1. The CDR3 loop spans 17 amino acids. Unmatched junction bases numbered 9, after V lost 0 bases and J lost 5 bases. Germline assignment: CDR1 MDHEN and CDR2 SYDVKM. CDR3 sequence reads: CASSLWGIRGQNEKLFF. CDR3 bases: TGTGCCAGCAGTTTATGGGGTATTAGGGGGCAGAATGAAAAACTGTTTTTT.

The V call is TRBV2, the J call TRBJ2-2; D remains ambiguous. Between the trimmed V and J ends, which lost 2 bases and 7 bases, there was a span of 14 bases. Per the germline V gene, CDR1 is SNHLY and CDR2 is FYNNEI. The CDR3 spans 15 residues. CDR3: CASSESWSVGGELFF. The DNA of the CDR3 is TGTGCCAGCAGTGAAAGCTGGTCCGTTGGCGGGGAGCTGTTTTTT.

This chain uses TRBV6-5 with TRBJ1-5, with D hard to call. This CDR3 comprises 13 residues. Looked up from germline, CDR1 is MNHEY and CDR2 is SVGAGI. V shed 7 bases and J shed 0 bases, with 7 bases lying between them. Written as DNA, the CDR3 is TGTGCCAGCACCCTATTTAGCAATCAGCCCCAGCATTTT. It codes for CASTLFSNQPQHF.

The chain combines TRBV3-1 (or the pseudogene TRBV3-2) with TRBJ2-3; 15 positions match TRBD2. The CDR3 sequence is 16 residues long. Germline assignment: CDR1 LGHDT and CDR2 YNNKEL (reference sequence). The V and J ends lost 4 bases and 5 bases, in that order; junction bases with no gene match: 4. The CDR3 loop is CASSLGLAGGKDTQYF. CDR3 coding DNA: TGTGCCAGCAGCCTCGGACTAGCGGGGGGGAAAGATACGCAGTATTTT.

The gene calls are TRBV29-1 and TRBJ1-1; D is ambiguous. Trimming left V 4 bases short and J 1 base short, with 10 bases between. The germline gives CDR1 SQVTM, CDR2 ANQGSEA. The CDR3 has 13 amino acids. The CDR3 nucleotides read TGCAGCGTTGGAGGCAGATCGAACACTGAAGCTTTCTTT. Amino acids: CSVGGRSNTEAFF.

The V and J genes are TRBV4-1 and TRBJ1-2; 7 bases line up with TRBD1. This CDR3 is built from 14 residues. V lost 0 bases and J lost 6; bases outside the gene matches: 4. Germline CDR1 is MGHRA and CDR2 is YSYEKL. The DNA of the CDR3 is TGCGCCAGCAGCCAAGATTCAGGGGGTGATGGCTACACCTTC. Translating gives CASSQDSGGDGYTF.

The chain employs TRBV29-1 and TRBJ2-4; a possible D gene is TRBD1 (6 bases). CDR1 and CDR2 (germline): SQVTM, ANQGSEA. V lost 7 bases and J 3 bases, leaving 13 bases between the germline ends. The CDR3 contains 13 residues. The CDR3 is CSGYGTLKNIQYF. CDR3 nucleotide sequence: TGCAGCGGATACGGGACACTCAAAAACATTCAGTACTTC.

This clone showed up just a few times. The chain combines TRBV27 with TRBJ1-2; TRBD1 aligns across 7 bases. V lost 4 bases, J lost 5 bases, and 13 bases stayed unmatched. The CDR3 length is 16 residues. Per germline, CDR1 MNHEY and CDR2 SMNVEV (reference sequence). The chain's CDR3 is CASSSLQGILGYGYTF. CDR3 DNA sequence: TGTGCCAGCAGTTCCCTACAGGGGATTCTAGGGTATGGCTACACCTTC.

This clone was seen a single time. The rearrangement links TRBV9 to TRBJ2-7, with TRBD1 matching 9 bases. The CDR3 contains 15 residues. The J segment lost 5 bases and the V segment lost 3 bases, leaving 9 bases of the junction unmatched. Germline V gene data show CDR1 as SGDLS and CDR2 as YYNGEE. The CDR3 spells CASSGRDRAYHEQYF. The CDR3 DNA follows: TGTGCCAGCAGCGGCCGGGACAGGGCTTACCACGAGCAGTACTTC.